Each of the 19 T cell receptor beta chains below was sequenced from the same sample in a study of identifying expanded T cells in peripheral blood. TCRdb keeps only in-frame clones here, not all; method: immunoSEQ multiplex PCR. This table has 70,000 to 95,000 clones, 88% appearing once. Source material: blood. All receptors derive from a person aged 18-69 years in good health.

This chain links TRBV6-1 with TRBJ2-5; 9 nucleotides match TRBD2. The CDR3 runs to 14 residues. Germline CDR1 reads MNHNS; CDR2 reads SASEGT. The V segment lost 4 bases and the J segment 5 bases; nucleotides outside the gene matches: 5. CDR3 sequence reads: CASSAIAGGETQYF. In DNA, the CDR3 is TGTGCCAGCAGTGCGATTGCGGGAGGGGAGACCCAGTACTTC.

The V call is TRBV30, the J call TRBJ2-5; 8 bases are a match to TRBD1. CDR3 size: 15 residues. CDR1 GTSNPN and CDR2 SVGIG come from the germline V gene (reference sequence). Trimming took 3 bases from V and 1 from J; bases not matched to a gene: 7. The CDR3 DNA sequence: TGTGCCTGGAGCTTCGGACAGGGTCCCCAAGAGACCCAGTACTTC. Residues: CAWSFGQGPQETQYF.

This chain uses TRBV7-2 with TRBJ2-7; 7 bases line up with TRBD1. V shed 1 base, J shed 7 bases, and the junction held 4 bases outside the gene matches. Germline V gene lookup returns CDR1 SGHTA and CDR2 FQGNSA. The CDR3 runs 13 residues. The CDR3 sequence: CASSLGAGGEQYF. CDR3 nucleotide sequence: TGTGCCAGCAGCTTAGGGGCAGGGGGAGAGCAGTACTTC.

The genes are TRBV29-1 and TRBJ2-1; 8 positions agree with TRBD1. The CDR3 covers 15 residues. Losses at the gene ends were 0 bases for V and 8 bases for J; bases not matched to a gene: 9. The germline gives CDR1 SQVTM, CDR2 ANQGSEA. CDR3 DNA sequence: TGCAGCGTTGAAGAAGGCGGGACAGGTATTTATGAGCAGTTCTTC. The encoded protein is CSVEEGGTGIYEQFF.

The rearrangement uses TRBV29-1 and TRBJ1-2, with D possibly TRBD1 on 6 matching bases. V was clipped by 5 bases and J by 0 bases, with 10 bases between them. The CDR3 spans 13 residues. Germline values: CDR1 SQVTM, CDR2 ANQGSEA. CDR3 residues: CSVLTGTNYGYTF. The CDR3 DNA is TGCAGCGTTCTGACAGGAACTAACTATGGCTACACCTTC.

V gene TRBV9 combines with J gene TRBJ2-5; possibly TRBD1 or TRBD2 for D (5 bases each). The CDR3 has 13 amino acids. Germline CDR1 SGDLS, CDR2 YYNGEE. V lost 3 bases and J 5 bases, leaving 11 bases between the germline ends. CDR3 coding DNA: TGTGCCAGCAGCGGGGTGGGACGGGAGACCCAGTACTTC. This sequence encodes CASSGVGRETQYF.

This sequence joins TRBV4-1 and TRBJ2-3; the D is unclear. Per germline, CDR1 MGHRA and CDR2 YSYEKL. The CDR3 is made up of 16 amino acids. V was trimmed by 4 bases and J by 0 bases, leaving 14 bases between them. In DNA form, the CDR3 reads TGCGCCAGCAGCCTGGCTGGGCCCTCTAGCACAGATACGCAGTATTTT. This translates into CASSLAGPSSTDTQYF.

The genes are TRBV30 and TRBJ2-5; possible D gene TRBD1, 5 bases. Trimming removed 5 bases at V and 2 bases at J, with 21 bases between. CDR1 and CDR2 (germline): GTSNPN, SVGIG (reference sequence). The CDR3 has 16 residues. The CDR3 here is CAWSPGAELEQETQYF. CDR3 bases: TGTGCCTGGTCCCCTGGGGCGGAGTTGGAACAAGAGACCCAGTACTTC.

This sequence joins TRBV9 and TRBJ2-7; D ambiguous. The CDR3 is 16 amino acids. CDR1 is SGDLS, CDR2 YYNGEE, per germline. Trimming took 1 base from V and 0 from J, leaving 14 bases between them. Written as DNA, the CDR3 is TGTGCCAGCAGCGTAAACCCCCTTTCGTCCTCCTACGAGCAGTACTTC. Translation: CASSVNPLSSSYEQYF.

This chain connects TRBV6-6 to TRBJ1-2; D possibly corresponds to TRBD1 (5 bases). The germline V gene has CDR1 MNHNY and CDR2 SVGAGI (reference sequence). This CDR3 region has 15 residues. Trimming removed 0 bases at V and 2 bases at J, with 10 bases between. CDR3 nucleotide sequence: TGTGCCAGCAGTTACTCAATGGCAGGGAACTATGGCTACACCTTC. This encodes CASSYSMAGNYGYTF.

A single count supports this clone. The chain recombines TRBV10-3 with TRBJ2-1, with 14 bases lining up with TRBD2. V trimming: 4 bases; J trimming: 9 bases; junction bases outside the gene matches: 11. This CDR3 spans 17 amino acids. The V gene's germline CDR1 is ENHRY and CDR2 SYGVKD. Here the CDR3 reads CAISGDSGTSGSSEQFF. The CDR3, as DNA: TGTGCCATCAGTGGGGACTCAGGGACTAGCGGGAGCAGTGAGCAGTTCTTC.

The chain is built from TRBV9 and TRBJ2-1; 7 nucleotides line up with TRBD2. The germline V gene encodes CDR1 SGDLS and CDR2 YYNGEE. CDR3 length: 15 amino acids. The ends lost 0 bases at V and 4 bases at J; junction bases unmatched: 4. CDR3 DNA sequence: TGTGCCAGCAGCGTAGAGGCTAGCGGATACAATGAGCAGTTCTTC. Translating gives CASSVEASGYNEQFF.

The rearrangement links TRBV7-9 to TRBJ2-5; tentative D call: TRBD2 (6 bases). The V gene lost 3 bases and the J gene lost 2 bases, with 13 bases spanning the gap. This CDR3 has 15 residues. In germline, CDR1 is SEHNR, CDR2 FQNEAQ (reference sequence). The CDR3 DNA reads TGTGCCAGCAGCTTTCTCTCGCGGGGACAAGAGACCCAGTACTTC. It yields the protein CASSFLSRGQETQYF.

This clone was found once. The CDR3 spells CASSLKLATNTEAFF. As DNA, the CDR3 is TGTGCCAGCAGCTTAAAACTTGCGACGAACACTGAAGCTTTCTTT. This chain joins TRBV7-9 and TRBJ1-1; D remains ambiguous. The CDR3 spans 15 residues. Trimming pared 2 bases from V and 1 base from J, leaving 11 bases between. Germline assignment: CDR1 SEHNR and CDR2 FQNEAQ (reference sequence).

CDR3 loop: CASSLDGHGDTQYF. In DNA, the CDR3 is TGTGCCAGCAGCTTAGACGGCCACGGGGATACGCAGTATTTT. The gene calls are TRBV7-2 and TRBJ2-3; unclear D gene. The CDR3 has 14 amino acids. V was cut by 1 base and J by 6 bases, with 11 bases left in between. Per germline, CDR1 SGHTA and CDR2 FQGNSA.

The V and J genes are TRBV13 and TRBJ2-3; 10 nucleotides align to TRBD2. Germline CDR1 reads PRHDT; CDR2 reads FYEKMQ (reference sequence). V lost 7 bases and J lost 5; bases outside the gene matches: 6. This CDR3 comprises 14 residues. Written as DNA, the CDR3 is TGTGCCAGCACCCGAGCGGGGGGGGTAGATACGCAGTATTTT. This translates into CASTRAGGVDTQYF. Together with reference TRBV13 and TRBJ2-3, the CDR3 gives the full variable domain: AAGVIQSPRHLIKEKRETATLKCYPIPRHDTVYWYQQGPGQDPQFLISFYEKMQSDKGSIPDRFSAQQFSDYHSELNMSSLELGDSALYFCASTRAGGVDTQYFGPGTRLTVL.

The chain's CDR3 is CASSPAGDQETQYF. DNA of the CDR3: TGTGCCAGCTCACCGGCGGGGGACCAAGAGACCCAGTACTTC. The chain carries TRBV18 and TRBJ2-5, with TRBD2 matching over 7 bases. The V and J ends lost 3 bases and 0 bases, in that order; junction bases with no gene match: 1. Germline V lookup: CDR1 KGHSH, CDR2 LQKENI. The CDR3 is 14 residues long.

This clone was seen only a few times. V is TRBV18 and J is TRBJ2-7; 9 nucleotides agree with TRBD1. CDR1 is KGHSH, CDR2 LQKENI, per germline. Germline trimming cut 0 bases from V and 1 base from J; bases unmatched to any gene: 1. The CDR3 has 15 residues. The CDR3 region has the DNA TGTGCCAGCTCACCACCGGGGACAGGGTCCTACGAGCAGTACTTC. The encoded protein is CASSPPGTGSYEQYF.

This chain connects TRBV5-4 to TRBJ1-3; the match to TRBD1 covers 8 bases. The CDR3 sequence is 14 residues long. The J segment lost 7 bases and the V segment lost 2 bases, leaving 5 bases of the junction unmatched. CDR1 and CDR2 (germline): SGHNT, YYREEE (reference sequence). CDR3 DNA sequence: TGTGCCAGCAGCTTACAGGGGGTTGCGAACACCATATATTTT. It yields the protein CASSLQGVANTIYF.